The 5 T cell receptor beta chains reported below all come from one sample, sequenced in a study of CD8+ T cells in alopecia areata. Isolated RNA was reverse transcribed into cDNA used as the sequencing template. Sequenced by immunoSEQ multiplex PCR; TCRdb stores in-frame clones only, minus some. The sample has 150,000 or so clones; about 46% are singletons. The material was CD8+ T cells sorted from blood, obtained at week 0. These receptors originate from a human donor with alopecia areata.

This clone was seen more than once but under ten times. The chain recombines TRBV7-2 with TRBJ2-4, with a possible D match to TRBD2 (6 bases). Germline CDR1 and CDR2: SGHTA and FQGNSA. V was pared by 1 base and J by 9 bases, with 13 bases between. The CDR3 has 14 amino acids. The CDR3 DNA is TGTGCCAGCAGCTTAGACGCCCGGGGGAGCATTCAGTACTTC. Translating gives CASSLDARGSIQYF. The full variable domain, completed using reference TRBV7-2 and TRBJ2-4, is GAGVSQSPSNKVTEKGKDVELRCDPISGHTALYWYRQSLGQGLEFLIYFQGNSAPDKSGLPSDRFSAERTGGSVSTLTIQRTQQEDSAVYLCASSLDARGSIQYFGAGTRLSVL.

The CDR3 loop is CASSSVGQGIREQYF. CDR3 nucleotide sequence: TGTGCCAGTAGTAGCGTGGGACAGGGAATTCGGGAGCAGTACTTC. The gene calls are TRBV19 and TRBJ2-7; 9 nucleotides agree with TRBD1. V was pared by 4 bases and J by 7 bases, with 11 bases of the junction left unmatched. Germline CDR1 and CDR2: LNHDA and SQIVND (reference sequence). CDR3 length equals 15 residues.

This sequence joins TRBV2 and TRBJ2-1, with a possible D match to TRBD1 (6 bases). Germline V gene lookup returns CDR1 SNHLY and CDR2 FYNNEI. V was shortened by 6 bases and J by 0 bases, with 15 bases between the two germline ends. CDR3 size: 16 residues. The CDR3 loop reads CASRPPDRSSYNEQFF. CDR3 DNA sequence: TGTGCCAGCAGGCCACCGGACAGAAGCTCCTACAATGAGCAGTTCTTC.

The rearrangement links TRBV7-8 to TRBJ2-2; a possible D gene is TRBD2 (5 bases). The CDR3 has 17 residues. CDR1 is SGHVS, CDR2 FQNEAQ, per germline. V lost 5 bases and J lost 2, with 18 bases in between. CDR3 nucleotides: TGTGCCAGCAGCCCAGGAGGAATAGCAGATAACACCGGGGAGCTGTTTTTT. It encodes CASSPGGIADNTGELFF.

V and J are TRBV6-5 and TRBJ2-2, with a possible D match to TRBD1 (5 bases). This CDR3 spans 15 amino acids. Trimming shortened V by 5 bases and J by 0 bases, and 10 bases separated the two germline ends. Germline lookup yields CDR1 MNHEY and CDR2 SVGAGI. CDR3 region: CASSLGHTNTGELFF. CDR3 nucleotides: TGTGCCAGCAGTCTCGGACACACGAACACCGGGGAGCTGTTTTTT.